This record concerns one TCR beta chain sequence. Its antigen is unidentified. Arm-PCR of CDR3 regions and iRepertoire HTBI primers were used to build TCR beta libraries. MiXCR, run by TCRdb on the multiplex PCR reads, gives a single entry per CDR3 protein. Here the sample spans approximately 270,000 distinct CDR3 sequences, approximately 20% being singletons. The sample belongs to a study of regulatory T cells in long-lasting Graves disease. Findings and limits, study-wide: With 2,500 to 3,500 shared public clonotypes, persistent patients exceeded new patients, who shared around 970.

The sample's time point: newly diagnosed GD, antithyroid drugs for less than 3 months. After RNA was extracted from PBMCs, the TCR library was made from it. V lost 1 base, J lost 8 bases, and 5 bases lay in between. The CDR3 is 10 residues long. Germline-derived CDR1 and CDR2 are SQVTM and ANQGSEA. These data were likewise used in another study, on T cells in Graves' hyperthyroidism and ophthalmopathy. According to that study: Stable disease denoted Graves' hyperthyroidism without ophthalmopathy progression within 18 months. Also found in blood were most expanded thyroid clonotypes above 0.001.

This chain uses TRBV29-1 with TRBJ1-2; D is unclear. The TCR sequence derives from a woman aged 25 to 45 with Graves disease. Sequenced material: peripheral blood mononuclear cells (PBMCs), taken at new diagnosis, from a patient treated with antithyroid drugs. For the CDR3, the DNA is TGCAGCGTTGAAGCGGGGGGCTACACCTTC. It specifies CSVEAGGYTF.